This T cell receptor (beta chain) was identified during a study of T cell repertoires in cytomegalovirus infection. On the study more broadly: Alongside well-studied HLA-B-restricted CMV epitopes, recently identified HLA-C-restricted CMV epitopes were also used. Public signatures in TCR beta pointed to CMV infection and matching HLA type.

TCRdb recomputed calls from the reads with MiXCR, one row per CDR3 protein. This sample yields fewer than 350,000 distinct CDR3 sequences, of which approximately 32% are seen a single time; 15% to 20% belongs to the top ten. Note on this clonotype: Its antigen is not identified.

The germline CDR1 and CDR2 sequences are LNHNV and YYDKDF (reference sequence). The CDR3 contains 16 residues. The V gene lost 5 bases and the J gene lost 2 bases, with 18 bases spanning the gap. General observations from the study: Ex vivo responses were dominated by HLA-C-restricted CMV-specific TCR beta clonotypes.

The sample here was cultured PBMCs, taken from culture after CMV antigen stimulation. This sequence originates from a human donor in good health (CMV status not recorded). Some clones in this sample may be carry-over from other donors' samples. V usage is TRBV15 and J usage is TRBJ1-1; a possible D gene is TRBD1 (6 bases). The CDR3 reads CATSPHRGVRNTEAFF. The CDR3 nucleotides read TGTGCCACCAGCCCTCATAGGGGGGTTAGAAACACTGAAGCTTTCTTT.